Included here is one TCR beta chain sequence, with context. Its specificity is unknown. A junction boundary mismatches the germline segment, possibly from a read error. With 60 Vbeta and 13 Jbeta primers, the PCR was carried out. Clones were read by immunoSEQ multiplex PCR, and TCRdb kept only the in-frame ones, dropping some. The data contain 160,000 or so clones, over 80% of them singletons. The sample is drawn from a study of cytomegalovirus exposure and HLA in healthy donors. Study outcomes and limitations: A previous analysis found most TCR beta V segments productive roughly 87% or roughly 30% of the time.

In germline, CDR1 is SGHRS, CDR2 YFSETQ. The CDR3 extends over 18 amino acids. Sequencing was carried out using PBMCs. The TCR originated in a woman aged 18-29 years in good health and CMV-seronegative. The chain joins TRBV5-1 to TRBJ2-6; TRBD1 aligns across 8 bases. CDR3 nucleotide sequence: TGCGCCAGTTCTCAAGCCGGGACAGGTTACTCTGGGGCCAACGGCCTGACTTTC. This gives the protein CASSQAGTGYSGANGLTF.